The clone carrying this T cell receptor beta chain was counted a few times. Germline V lookup: CDR1 SGHDT, CDR2 YYEEEE. This CDR3 spans 15 amino acids. The trim removed 0 bases at V and 3 bases at J, leaving 4 bases unmatched. This record comes from a study of blood T cell repertoires in COVID-19. The study recruited people aged roughly 18 to 100 years across approximately 24 US areas. Recovered participants had two consecutive negative NP/OP PCR tests, healthcare professional clearance, or symptom resolution. Measured with immunoSEQ multiplex PCR; TCRdb has only the in-frame clones, and not every one. The data hold 250,000 or so clones, with roughly 89% observed a single time.

The sequence was obtained from a man aged 35 to 55 who had recovered from COVID-19. The chain joins TRBV5-6 to TRBJ2-7; 9 bases are a match to TRBD2. Source material: PBMCs or T cells enriched from blood (not recorded which). CDR3 amino acids: CASSLVASGNYEQYF. The CDR3 DNA is TGTGCCAGCAGCTTGGTGGCTAGCGGGAACTACGAGCAGTACTTC.